These 3 T cell receptor beta chains came from one sample sequenced in a study of T cell repertoires in cytomegalovirus infection. TCRdb ran MiXCR on the reads and lists one entry per CDR3 protein. The sample shows about 150,000 distinct CDR3 sequences, around 24% of them seen only once. What was sequenced was PBMCs. The source of these receptors is a human donor in good health (CMV status not recorded). Some clones in this sample may be carry-over from other donors' samples.

This clonotype was counted between two and nine times. V usage is TRBV24-1 and J usage is TRBJ2-1; the match to TRBD1 covers 12 bases. The CDR3 runs to 14 residues. From germline, CDR1 is KGHDR and CDR2 SFDVKD. With V trimmed by 9 bases and J by 10 bases, 9 bases remained unmatched. The CDR3 reads CATGPGQGAREQFF. For the CDR3, the DNA is TGTGCCACCGGACCGGGACAGGGGGCACGGGAGCAGTTCTTC.

The chain uses TRBV12-3 or TRBV12-4 and TRBJ2-1; D possibly corresponds to TRBD2 (6 bases). Trimming left V 8 bases short and J 4 bases short, with 18 bases between. This CDR3 contains 15 residues. The CDR3 bases are TGTGCCAGCTCGACTGTAGCGGTTACTTACAATGAGCAGTTCTTC. This encodes CASSTVAVTYNEQFF.

To note about this clonotype: Germline is not matched at one junction end, which may reflect a read error. The CDR3 is CASSQGLAADTDMQYF. For the CDR3, the DNA is TGCGCCAGCAGCCAAGGACTAGCGGCGGACACAGATATGCAGTATTTT. This chain links TRBV4-1 with TRBJ2-3; the match to TRBD2 covers 9 bases. The CDR3 is made up of 16 amino acids. Germline V gives CDR1 MGHRA, CDR2 YSYEKL.